Presented here are 20 T cell receptor beta chains from one specimen sequenced in a study of shared clonotypes between healthy human individuals. Clones were sequenced by immunoSEQ multiplex PCR, and TCRdb holds only the in-frame ones, with some missing. The repertoire holds 2 million to 2.5 million clones, about 94% seen once, with less than 0.15% in the top ten. Sequencing was carried out using naive CD4+ T cells sorted from blood. Regarding subset: CD45RA+ positively selected. These receptors were obtained from a man younger than 30 in good health.

This chain connects TRBV30 to TRBJ1-5; 7 nucleotides align to TRBD1. This CDR3 has 12 amino acids. V was pared by 5 bases and J by 16 bases, with 14 bases of the junction left unmatched. Germline V CDR1 and CDR2: GTSNPN, SVGIG (reference sequence). This CDR3 is CAWAQGGDKIHF. CDR3 DNA sequence: TGTGCCTGGGCCCAGGGGGGGGACAAAATTCATTTT.

This clone was counted a single time. This rearrangement joins TRBV10-3 to TRBJ2-3; 15 nucleotides agree with TRBD2. The CDR3 is made up of 17 amino acids. V shed 10 bases, J shed 1 base, and the junction held 9 bases outside the gene matches. CDR1 and CDR2 from the germline V gene are ENHRY and SYGVKD. CDR3 loop: CATQGLAGGGGTDTQYF. The CDR3 DNA reads as TGTGCCACGCAGGGACTAGCGGGAGGAGGGGGCACAGATACGCAGTATTTT.

The chain recombines TRBV11-2 with TRBJ1-1; 7 nucleotides match TRBD1. CDR3 size: 11 residues. The V and J ends lost 5 bases and 8 bases, in that order; junction bases with no gene match: 2. Germline lookup yields CDR1 SGHAT and CDR2 FQNNGV. Here the CDR3 reads CASSATGEAFF. The CDR3 region has the DNA TGTGCCAGCAGCGCGACAGGGGAAGCTTTCTTT.

This chain connects TRBV7-9 to TRBJ1-2; a weak D match, TRBD1 (5 bases). The CDR3 has 17 residues. Germline-derived CDR1 and CDR2 are SEHNR and FQNEAQ (reference sequence). V was cut by 5 bases and J by 2 bases, with 21 bases left in between. For the CDR3, the DNA is TGTGCCAGCAGCCGATTAGTACCCCGGGGCGGAAACTATGGCTACACCTTC. It translates to CASSRLVPRGGNYGYTF.

This rearrangement joins TRBV19 to TRBJ2-3, with 11 nucleotides matching TRBD2. The CDR3 has 18 residues. After removal of 5 bases from V and 2 bases from J, the junction contained 12 bases not matched to a gene. CDR1 is LNHDA, CDR2 SQIVND, per germline (reference sequence). The CDR3: CASSLSLLAGGPTDTQYF. DNA of the CDR3: TGTGCCAGTAGTCTATCACTCCTAGCGGGAGGCCCCACAGATACGCAGTATTTT.

In the case of this clone: The same CDR3 arises from other DNA sequences in this sample as well. In nucleotides, the CDR3 is TGTGCCAGCAGTTTTCTACAGGGGGGCTATGGCTACACCTTC. Its protein product is CASSFLQGGYGYTF. The gene calls are TRBV6-5 and TRBJ1-2; TRBD1 matches at 8 bases. The CDR3 is made up of 14 amino acids. V lost 4 bases and J lost 4; bases outside the gene matches: 5. Germline CDR1 is MNHEY and CDR2 is SVGAGI.

This chain joins TRBV9 and TRBJ2-3; D uncertain. The germline V and J ends were trimmed by 3 bases and 1 base, with 12 bases remaining between them. From germline, CDR1 is SGDLS and CDR2 YYNGEE. The CDR3 runs 15 residues. The CDR3 DNA reads TGTGCCAGCAGCGGAGCCTTAACCGGCACAGATACGCAGTATTTT. It encodes CASSGALTGTDTQYF. Together with reference TRBV9 and TRBJ2-3, the CDR3 gives the full variable domain: DSGVTQTPKHLITATGQRVTLRCSPRSGDLSVYWYQQSLDQGLQFLIQYYNGEERAKGNILERFSAQQFPDLHSELNLSSLELGDSALYFCASSGALTGTDTQYFGPGTRLTVL.

V is TRBV6-5 and J is TRBJ2-1; D may match TRBD1 or TRBD2 (5 bases each). V was cut by 4 bases and J by 5 bases, with 15 bases left in between. The CDR3 runs to 15 residues. CDR1 MNHEY and CDR2 SVGAGI come from the germline V gene. The CDR3: CASSSNGALNNEQFF. Written as DNA, the CDR3 is TGTGCCAGCAGTTCAAACGGGGCGTTAAACAATGAGCAGTTCTTC.

This chain uses TRBV19 with TRBJ1-2; D unresolved. The V gene's germline CDR1 is LNHDA and CDR2 SQIVND (reference sequence). The V end was cut by 6 bases, the J end by 4 bases, with 6 bases between. The CDR3 length is 11 residues. CDR3 DNA: TGTGCCAGTAGGAGCCTCTATGGCTACACCTTC. This encodes CASRSLYGYTF.

The CDR3 loop is CAISETGGVGEKLFF. DNA of the CDR3: TGTGCCATCAGTGAGACAGGGGGCGTTGGGGAAAAACTGTTTTTT. The V gene is TRBV10-3, the J gene TRBJ1-4; 9 nucleotides match TRBD1. The CDR3 is made up of 15 amino acids. Trimming at V came to 2 bases and at J to 8 bases, leaving 6 bases not matched to a gene. CDR1 and CDR2 (germline): ENHRY, SYGVKD.

The chain recombines TRBV5-1 with TRBJ1-1; D unresolved. The germline V and J ends were trimmed by 3 bases and 1 base, with 16 bases remaining between them. This CDR3 is built from 16 residues. Germline V gene sequence: CDR1 SGHRS, CDR2 YFSETQ. The CDR3 loop is CASSSVGDSWNTEAFF. The CDR3 region has the DNA TGCGCCAGCAGCTCTGTGGGAGATAGCTGGAACACTGAAGCTTTCTTT.

The DNA for the CDR3 is TGTGCCAGAAGCTACGTGGGATATGGTGAAAAACTGTTTTTT. Translated, it gives CARSYVGYGEKLFF. V and J are TRBV5-3 and TRBJ1-4; D not resolved. TRBV5-3 is designated an ORF whose function remains uncertain. The CDR3 is made up of 14 amino acids. The V gene lost 3 bases and the J gene lost 7 bases, with 13 bases spanning the gap.

The chain has TRBV4-1 and TRBJ2-7, with D maybe TRBD1 (7 bases). V lost 4 bases and J 3 bases, leaving 16 bases between the germline ends. Germline V gene sequence: CDR1 MGHRA, CDR2 YSYEKL. The CDR3 sequence is 15 residues long. CDR3 bases: TGCGCCAGCAGCCCGGCGGGACAGCGAGACTACGAGCAGTACTTC. Translating gives CASSPAGQRDYEQYF.

Of note for this clone: The sample holds other DNA sequences that translate to the same CDR3. V usage is TRBV6-1 and J usage is TRBJ1-2; D remains ambiguous. Trimming left V 4 bases short and J 2 bases short, with 8 bases between. The length of the CDR3 is 13 residues. Per the germline V gene, CDR1 is MNHNS and CDR2 is SASEGT. DNA for the CDR3: TGTGCCAGCAGTGCGACCGAGAACTATGGCTACACCTTC. This codes for CASSATENYGYTF.

The chain joins TRBV6-6 to TRBJ2-2, with 9 nucleotides matching TRBD1. Trimming cost V 6 bases and J 6 bases; bases outside gene matches: 5. Germline V gene lookup returns CDR1 MNHNY and CDR2 SVGAGI (reference sequence). The CDR3 totals 14 residues. CDR3 DNA sequence: TGTGCCAGCAGGGGGACAGGGAGGGCCGGGGAGCTGTTTTTT. Amino acids: CASRGTGRAGELFF.

The CDR3 sequence is CASIKRRGRDTEAFF. CDR3 nucleotide sequence: TGTGCCAGCATCAAGAGGAGGGGAAGGGACACTGAAGCTTTCTTT. The rearrangement links TRBV5-6 to TRBJ1-1; D may be TRBD1 (5 bases). The V end lost 6 bases, the J end lost 3 bases, and 18 bases lay between the germline ends. Per germline, CDR1 SGHDT and CDR2 YYEEEE. This CDR3 comprises 15 residues.

This rearrangement joins TRBV6-1 to TRBJ1-5; D uncertain. This CDR3 is 14 amino acids long. Trimming pared 6 bases from V and 2 bases from J, leaving 11 bases between. CDR1 and CDR2 from the germline V gene are MNHNS and SASEGT. The CDR3 region has the DNA TGTGCCAGCAGGTGGGCCGGCGGCAATCAGCCCCAGCATTTT. As protein: CASRWAGGNQPQHF.

This sequence joins TRBV2 and TRBJ2-3; 10 nucleotides line up with TRBD2. From germline, CDR1 is SNHLY and CDR2 FYNNEI. The V segment lost 10 bases and the J segment 1 base; nucleotides outside the gene matches: 11. This CDR3 has 16 residues. This chain's CDR3 is CATRLAGPRGTDTQYF. Written as DNA, the CDR3 is TGTGCCACCCGACTAGCGGGCCCTAGGGGCACAGATACGCAGTATTTT.

V gene TRBV7-9 combines with J gene TRBJ2-1; D is possibly TRBD2 (6 bases). V shed 6 bases and J shed 9 bases, with 12 bases lying between them. In germline, CDR1 is SEHNR, CDR2 FQNEAQ (reference sequence). This CDR3 spans 12 amino acids. This chain's CDR3 is CASRGGRIEQFF. In nucleotides, the CDR3 is TGTGCCAGCAGGGGAGGCCGGATTGAGCAGTTCTTC.

The rearrangement uses TRBV4-1 and TRBJ1-5; TRBD1 matches at 7 bases. J gave up 6 bases and V 0 bases, and 2 bases lay outside the gene matches. CDR3 length: 14 residues. Germline V gives CDR1 MGHRA, CDR2 YSYEKL. CDR3 DNA sequence: TGCGCCAGCAGCCAAGAAGGGGGCGGTCAGCCCCAGCATTTT. Residues: CASSQEGGGQPQHF.